Below, 9 T cell receptor beta chains from the same sample are listed, as sequenced in a study of blood T cell repertoires in COVID-19. Assay: immunoSEQ multiplex PCR; the TCRdb copy retains only in-frame clones and omits some. The sample contains hundreds of thousands of clones, roughly 85% of which appear only once. The sequenced material came from PBMCs or T cells enriched from blood (not recorded which). These receptors came from a woman in her thirties or forties who had recovered from COVID-19.

This chain uses TRBV5-1 with TRBJ1-2, with D tentatively TRBD1 (6 bases). V lost 0 bases to trimming and J lost 4 bases, with 16 bases between them. The CDR3 consists of 16 residues. Germline loops: CDR1 SGHRS, CDR2 YFSETQ. The CDR3 reads CASSLGGHLRAYGYTF. CDR3 in DNA: TGCGCCAGCAGCTTGGGGGGACACTTGAGGGCCTATGGCTACACCTTC.

This clone was picked up one time. This chain links TRBV2 with TRBJ1-5; D remains ambiguous. CDR1 is SNHLY, CDR2 FYNNEI, per germline. The V gene lost 7 bases and the J gene lost 9 bases, with 16 bases spanning the gap. There are 13 residues in the CDR3. DNA of the CDR3: TGTGCCAGCACCGTGATATCTCGGGGGCCCCAGCATTTT. Its protein product is CASTVISRGPQHF.

The J gene is TRBJ1-1, the V gene TRBV30; D ambiguous. The germline V gene encodes CDR1 GTSNPN and CDR2 SVGIG (reference sequence). The CDR3 totals 15 residues. Trimming removed 0 bases at V and 4 bases at J, with 15 bases between. CDR3 residues: CAWSVWDRDFTEAFF. CDR3 sequence (DNA): TGTGCCTGGAGTGTATGGGATCGGGATTTCACTGAAGCTTTCTTT.

The chain combines TRBV28 with TRBJ2-2, with TRBD2 identical over 7 bases. The V gene's germline CDR1 is MDHEN and CDR2 SYDVKM. Losses at the gene ends were 5 bases for V and 2 bases for J; bases not matched to a gene: 5. The CDR3 runs 15 residues. CDR3 sequence (DNA): TGTGCCAGCAGTGAGGGACTAAAAAACACCGGGGAGCTGTTTTTT. It translates to CASSEGLKNTGELFF.

The rearrangement joins TRBV7-3 to TRBJ2-7; 7 bases fit TRBD2. The CDR3 is made up of 13 amino acids. J was trimmed by 7 bases and V by 0 bases; bases with no gene match: 3. The germline V gene has CDR1 SGHTA and CDR2 FQGTGA. CDR3 sequence: CASSLTTSTEQYF. The CDR3, as DNA: TGTGCCAGCAGCTTAACGACTAGCACTGAGCAGTACTTC.

This clone was detected only a few times. The chain recombines TRBV15 with TRBJ2-1; 8 bases match TRBD1. The CDR3 totals 18 residues. J gave up 5 bases and V 0 bases, and 12 bases lay outside the gene matches. Germline V gene data show CDR1 as LNHNV and CDR2 as YYDKDF (reference sequence). The CDR3 DNA reads TGTGCCACCAGCAGAGACAAGTGGGCAGGGGGCGCGGACAATGAGCAGTTCTTC. Translated, it gives CATSRDKWAGGADNEQFF.

The V and J genes are TRBV12-3 or TRBV12-4 and TRBJ2-7; D is unclear. Trimming shortened V by 3 bases and J by 6 bases, and 6 bases separated the two germline ends. The CDR3 totals 11 residues. CDR3 nucleotide sequence: TGTGCCAGCAGTTTGTCTTCCGAGCAGTACTTC. Amino acids: CASSLSSEQYF.

V is TRBV28 and J is TRBJ1-5; no clear D. Germline assignment: CDR1 MDHEN and CDR2 SYDVKM. This CDR3 contains 15 residues. Trimming shortened V by 6 bases and J by 3 bases, and 15 bases separated the two germline ends. The CDR3: CASSGGWAANQPQHF. The CDR3 DNA sequence: TGTGCCAGCAGCGGCGGGTGGGCCGCCAATCAGCCCCAGCATTTT.

The rearrangement joins TRBV27 to TRBJ2-3; D is undetermined. The CDR3 extends over 14 amino acids. Trimming left V 2 bases short and J 0 bases short, with 6 bases between. Germline CDR1 and CDR2: MNHEY and SMNVEV (reference sequence). The CDR3 DNA reads TGTGCCAGCAGTTTACTCCTTAGCACAGATACGCAGTATTTT. This codes for CASSLLLSTDTQYF.